The 21 T cell receptor beta chains given below trace back to one sample, sequenced in a study of identical twins. TCRdb analysed the 5' RACE reads with MiXCR anew, one entry per CDR3 protein. The table records a few hundred thousand distinct CDR3 sequences, over 5% of them present only once. The same data also contributed to another study, on T cells expressing NK-cell markers.

Sequenced: CD8+ T cells sorted from blood. These receptors came from a woman aged 18-29 years in good health.

The sample holds one count of this clonotype. Possible read error: a much larger clone is one base away. V and J are TRBV9 and TRBJ2-3; TRBD1 matches 9 bases. Germline V CDR1 and CDR2: SGDLS, YYNGEE. This CDR3 contains 15 residues. The CDR3 here is CASGVQGAVGDTQYF. In DNA, the CDR3 is TGTGCCAGCGGCGTACAGGGGGCGGTCGGAGATACGCAGTATTTT.

The chain carries TRBV4-1 and TRBJ2-5; TRBD2 aligns across 9 bases. The V and J ends lost 4 bases and 5 bases, in that order; junction bases with no gene match: 14. There are 17 residues in the CDR3. CDR1 and CDR2 from the germline V gene are MGHRA and YSYEKL. In DNA, the CDR3 is TGCGCCAGCAGCCTAGAAGCCGGGCGGGAGGGACGGGAGACCCAGTACTTC. Amino acid sequence: CASSLEAGREGRETQYF.

The chain joins TRBV6-5 to TRBJ1-2, with unresolved D. V was cut by 6 bases and J by 2 bases, with 7 bases left in between. The germline gives CDR1 MNHEY, CDR2 SVGAGI. The CDR3 totals 12 residues. This CDR3 is CASSTVNYGYTF. Written as DNA, the CDR3 is TGTGCCAGCAGCACCGTGAACTATGGCTACACCTTC.

The chain is built from TRBV3-1 and TRBJ2-1; D may be TRBD1 (6 bases). V lost 6 bases to trimming and J lost 9 bases, with 18 bases between them. Germline CDR1 LGHDT, CDR2 YNNKEL (reference sequence). The CDR3 sequence is 14 residues long. This chain's CDR3 is CASSIWDTSGEQFF. For the CDR3, the DNA is TGTGCCAGCAGTATTTGGGACACTAGTGGTGAGCAGTTCTTC.

Many counts were recorded for this clonotype. The rearrangement links TRBV10-1 to TRBJ2-7, with D hard to call. Germline lookup yields CDR1 WNHNN and CDR2 SYGVQD (reference sequence). This CDR3 spans 11 amino acids. Trimming removed 3 bases at V and 13 bases at J, with 13 bases between. CDR3 amino acids: CASSDTVSLYF. Written as DNA, the CDR3 is TGCGCCAGCAGTGATACGGTTTCCCTATACTTC.

This clonotype was observed a handful of times. The CDR3 sequence is CASSPQDEQFF. CDR3 in DNA: TGTGCCAGCAGCCCACAAGATGAGCAGTTCTTC. The chain carries TRBV7-8 and TRBJ2-1; D remains ambiguous. The V end was cut by 5 bases, the J end by 8 bases, with 7 bases between. The CDR3 extends over 11 amino acids. Germline assignment: CDR1 SGHVS and CDR2 FQNEAQ.

CDR3 loop: CASSLQPGQGADGYTF. CDR3 sequence (DNA): TGTGCCAGCAGTTTGCAGCCCGGACAGGGGGCTGATGGCTACACCTTC. V gene TRBV12-3 or TRBV12-4 combines with J gene TRBJ1-2; TRBD1 matches at 11 bases. V dropped 3 bases and J dropped 6; count of bases not matched to a gene: 9. This CDR3 is built from 16 residues.

Ten or more counts support this clonotype. This sequence joins TRBV20-1 and TRBJ2-1; 10 nucleotides align to TRBD1. The CDR3 length is 14 residues. Trimming took 5 bases from V and 9 from J; bases not matched to a gene: 10. CDR1 DFQATT and CDR2 SNEGSKA come from the germline V gene (reference sequence). The CDR3 protein is CSAPGQGFLSEQFF. As DNA, the CDR3 is TGCAGTGCTCCGGGACAGGGGTTCTTATCTGAGCAGTTCTTC.

The chain couples TRBV19 to TRBJ1-5; the D is unclear. CDR1 is LNHDA and CDR2 is SQIVND in the germline V gene (reference sequence). This CDR3 has 15 residues. Trimming took 6 bases from V and 4 from J, leaving 16 bases between them. This CDR3 reads CASSINAELNQPQHF. Here the CDR3 DNA reads TGTGCCAGTAGCATCAACGCGGAGCTTAATCAGCCCCAGCATTTT.

This clonotype was observed a handful of times. This chain links TRBV12-3 or TRBV12-4 with TRBJ1-2; TRBD1 matches at 8 bases. This CDR3 comprises 14 residues. J lost 8 bases, V lost 4 bases, and 9 bases had no gene match. CDR3 nucleotides: TGTGCCAGCAGTTCGGGGAGACAGGGGACCGGCTACACCTTC. Translation: CASSSGRQGTGYTF.

This clonotype was detected only a few times. The rearrangement uses TRBV7-2 and TRBJ1-1; 7 positions agree with TRBD1. CDR3 length equals 15 residues. CDR1 and CDR2 from the germline V gene are SGHTA and FQGNSA. The V and J ends lost 4 bases and 8 bases, in that order; junction bases with no gene match: 13. The CDR3 coding sequence is TGTGCCAGCAGCTCCCCTGAGGGGGCCCCCGAGGAAGCTTTCTTT. Protein sequence: CASSSPEGAPEEAFF.

This clonotype appeared a few times. The chain couples TRBV14 to TRBJ2-7; D not certain. Germline V gene sequence: CDR1 SGHDN, CDR2 FVKESK. V lost 0 bases and J lost 2, with 11 bases in between. This CDR3 has 15 residues. In nucleotides, the CDR3 is TGTGCCAGCAGCCAAGATTTGGACCGGACCTACGAGCAGTACTTC. This codes for CASSQDLDRTYEQYF.

This clonotype was recorded many times. This rearrangement joins TRBV6-5 to TRBJ2-3, with D uncertain. The CDR3 is made up of 15 amino acids. V lost 4 bases and J 3 bases, leaving 14 bases between the germline ends. The germline gives CDR1 MNHEY, CDR2 SVGAGI. The CDR3 bases are TGTGCCAGCAGTTTATCCGGGCCAGCTACAGATACGCAGTATTTT. Translating it yields CASSLSGPATDTQYF.

The V and J genes are TRBV15 and TRBJ1-5, with D perhaps matching TRBD1 (5 bases). CDR1 is LNHNV, CDR2 YYDKDF, per germline (reference sequence). Trimming cost V 2 bases and J 7 bases, with 9 bases left between them. This CDR3 contains 13 residues. The chain's CDR3 is CATSRSGGQPQHF. The CDR3 DNA is TGTGCCACCAGCAGATCGGGGGGGCAGCCCCAGCATTTT.

The chain combines TRBV7-6 with TRBJ1-1; 8 bases match TRBD1. Trimming took 5 bases from V and 8 from J; bases not matched to a gene: 13. The germline gives CDR1 SGHVS, CDR2 FNYEAQ. The CDR3 spans 15 residues. The CDR3 reads CASSAGGTGYLEAFF. The CDR3 nucleotides are TGTGCCAGCAGCGCGGGAGGGACAGGTTACTTAGAAGCTTTCTTT.

This clonotype was detected only a few times. The V and J genes are TRBV12-3 or TRBV12-4 and TRBJ1-3; TRBD1 is a possible D gene (5 bases). This CDR3 is 14 amino acids long. V shed 2 bases and J shed 5 bases, with 10 bases lying between them. The chain's CDR3 is CASSLWTQRNTIYF. The CDR3, as DNA: TGTGCCAGCAGTTTATGGACACAGAGAAACACCATATATTTT.

This clonotype was observed a few times. Here the CDR3 reads CASSPPGLPTDTQYF. CDR3 DNA: TGTGCCAGCAGCCCCCCGGGACTTCCCACAGATACGCAGTATTTT. The chain uses TRBV11-2 and TRBJ2-3, with D possibly being TRBD2 (6 bases). V was pared by 5 bases and J by 2 bases, with 14 bases between. The CDR3 is 15 amino acids. Germline CDR1 reads SGHAT; CDR2 reads FQNNGV.

At least ten counts were recorded for this clonotype. The genes are TRBV11-1 and TRBJ1-1; D possibly corresponds to TRBD1 (6 bases). Trimming left V 1 base short and J 1 base short, with 19 bases between. Germline lookup yields CDR1 SGHAT and CDR2 FQDESV (reference sequence). The CDR3 is 18 amino acids. CDR3 sequence reads: CASSLDWDLETGNTEAFF. The CDR3, as DNA: TGTGCCAGCAGCTTAGACTGGGACCTCGAGACAGGGAACACTGAAGCTTTCTTT.

The chain is built from TRBV4-1 and TRBJ2-1, with D perhaps TRBD2 (5 bases). Germline V CDR1 and CDR2: MGHRA, YSYEKL. Trimming shortened V by 3 bases and J by 6 bases, and 18 bases separated the two germline ends. This CDR3 is built from 16 residues. The CDR3 DNA reads as TGCGCCAGCAGCCACCAAGCGGATTCTCGGACCAATGAGCAGTTCTTC. Residues: CASSHQADSRTNEQFF.

The chain employs TRBV28 and TRBJ2-3, with a tentative D call TRBD1 (6 bases). V dropped 6 bases and J dropped 6 bases, with 25 bases sitting between them. The germline V gene has CDR1 MDHEN and CDR2 SYDVKM. This CDR3 has 17 amino acids. CDR3 loop: CASSPRRDTIPSDTQYF. CDR3 sequence (DNA): TGTGCCAGCAGCCCCCGTCGGGACACAATCCCCTCCGATACGCAGTATTTT.

This clonotype has ten or more counts. The chain is built from TRBV7-2 and TRBJ2-5; no firm D call. Deletions cut 3 bases from V and 4 bases from J, with 6 bases between. The CDR3 is made up of 12 amino acids. Germline V CDR1 and CDR2: SGHTA, FQGNSA. The CDR3 DNA is TGTGCCAGCAGCTTCGGGCGAGAGACCCAGTACTTC. Translation gives CASSFGRETQYF. Full variable domain (outside the CDR3, taken from reference TRBV7-2 and TRBJ2-5): GAGVSQSPSNKVTEKGKDVELRCDPISGHTALYWYRQSLGQGLEFLIYFQGNSAPDKSGLPSDRFSAERTGGSVSTLTIQRTQQEDSAVYLCASSFGRETQYFGPGTRLLVL.